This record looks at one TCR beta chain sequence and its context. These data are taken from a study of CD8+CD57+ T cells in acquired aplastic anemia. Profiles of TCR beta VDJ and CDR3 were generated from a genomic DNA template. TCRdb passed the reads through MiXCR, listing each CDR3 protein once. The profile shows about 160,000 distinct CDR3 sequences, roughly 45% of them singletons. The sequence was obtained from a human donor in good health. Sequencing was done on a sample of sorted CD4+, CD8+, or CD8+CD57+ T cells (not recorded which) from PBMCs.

The CDR3 DNA is TGTGCCAGTAGTCTGCTAGAGGATTCCAGGTCCGGGGAGCTGTTTTTT. Translating it yields CASSLLEDSRSGELFF. The chain uses TRBV19 and TRBJ2-2; no clear D gene. V lost 5 bases and J lost 6, with 19 bases in between. The germline gives CDR1 LNHDA, CDR2 SQIVND (reference sequence). There are 16 residues in the CDR3.